This TCR beta chain was recorded in a study of blood T cell repertoires in COVID-19 (TCRdb year 2020). Turning to the overall study: The collaborator samples originated in the United States, Italy and Spain and spanned the acute and convalescent phases of COVID-19. The prospective study material was composed of cDNA or gDNA derived from T cells, B-cell-depleted T cells, or PBMCs. Subjects who had been exposed to COVID-19, were actively infected with it, or had recovered from it provided the deeply sampled blood TCRbeta repertoires that made up the dataset. The repertoires were released in a freely available public database intended as a resource for research on the immune response to SARS-CoV-2. The samples were drawn from the first 160 participants of the ongoing ImmuneRACE study and from roughly 1,300 subjects provided by 6 global collaborators. Sample metadata almost always included a de-identified subject ID, COVID-19 status, age in years and sex. Where available, HLA class I and class II types were taken from metadata supplied by the sample provider and were not determined by assay-based typing. Overall study results and their limits: How much clinical and demographic metadata was included differed by source and by participant, and the metadata was provided uncurated.

Collaborating institutions collected whole blood in K2EDTA tubes following their own protocols. For TCRbeta analysis, collaborator samples were shipped as frozen whole blood, as isolated PBMCs, or as DNA extracted from either sample type. This clone was observed a handful of times. The antigen it binds to is not known. Within one base of it there is no much larger clone, and no base qualities were kept. Reading the germline V gene gives CDR1 MNHNS and CDR2 SASEGT. The CDR3 contains 16 residues, cysteine and phenylalanine counted. Only the CDR3 portion is preserved as DNA: 48 bases, with reading frame beginning at the first base. V sheds 0 bases and J sheds 7 bases, leaving 17 bases between their ends. The immunoSEQ Assay, a bias-controlled multiplex PCR, was used to amplify TCRbeta CDR3 regions from genomic DNA. From the authors' description of their analysis: Nucleated cell counts per sample were estimated from amplification of reference gene primers within the assay. Sequence reads were collapsed and filtered to measure the absolute abundance of every unique TCRbeta CDR3 rearrangement. For each sample, productive Simpson clonality was calculated as the square root of Simpson's diversity index over productive rearrangements. Drawn from immuneACCESS, this table holds only the in-frame rearrangements with V and J called that TCRdb kept. Clones are partly lost; checked studies trace under half to an unresolved V gene and leave the rest unexplained. The V and J calls and clone size are taken from that table; D and trimming were inferred from the DNA. The sample contains roughly 120,000 clones, roughly 88% of them found a single time. The ten top clones hold about 0.9% of the sample.

Recombination linked TRBV6-1 to TRBJ2-3, and possibly TRBD1, on 6 matching bases. This receptor was obtained from a woman aged 45-59 years with active or convalescent COVID-19. What was sequenced was peripheral blood. The DNA sequence is TGTGCCAGCAGTGAAGCGGGGCAGCAGGGGTCATATACGCAGTATTTT. Its protein reads: CASSEAGQQGSYTQYF.